The 21 T cell receptor beta chains below all came from one sample that was sequenced in a study of identical twins. TCRdb analysed the 5' RACE reads with MiXCR anew, one entry per CDR3 protein. The data contain around 140,000 distinct CDR3 sequences, around 3.5% of them singletons. The sequenced sample was memory T cells sorted from blood. The source of these receptors is a man younger than 30 in good health.

This clonotype was detected ten times or more. CDR3: CASSSQGAGYNEQFF. The CDR3 DNA follows: TGTGCCAGCAGCTCCCAGGGAGCGGGTTACAATGAGCAGTTCTTC. The V call is TRBV11-3, the J call TRBJ2-1, with D possibly being TRBD2 (6 bases). The CDR3 runs to 15 residues. CDR1 is SGHNT, CDR2 YENEEA, per germline. V lost 4 bases to trimming and J lost 4 bases, with 14 bases between them.

The sample holds many counts of this clonotype. The J gene is TRBJ2-1, the V gene TRBV29-1; D gene ambiguous. The V and J ends lost 4 bases and 6 bases respectively, with 7 bases between them. The CDR3 loop spans 11 amino acids. From germline, CDR1 is SQVTM and CDR2 ANQGSEA. CDR3 region: CSVVILNEQFF. CDR3 DNA sequence: TGCAGCGTTGTCATTCTCAATGAGCAGTTCTTC.

This clonotype was seen ten or more times. The V call is TRBV4-3, the J call TRBJ2-1, with 8 bases matching TRBD2. Trimming took 5 bases from V and 13 from J; bases not matched to a gene: 10. Germline loops: CDR1 LGHNA, CDR2 YSLEER. The CDR3 runs 13 residues. CDR3 sequence: CASSTRGLAFQFF. DNA for the CDR3: TGCGCCAGCAGCACCCGTGGACTAGCCTTTCAGTTCTTC.

The chain is built from TRBV7-8 and TRBJ2-6, with D unresolved. V gave up 0 bases and J gave up 5 bases, with 5 bases separating them. The CDR3 length is 14 residues. Germline values: CDR1 SGHVS, CDR2 FQNEAQ. CDR3 sequence: CASSLAGRANVLTF. CDR3 DNA sequence: TGTGCCAGCAGCTTAGCTGGACGGGCCAACGTCCTGACTTTC.

This clonotype was seen repeatedly, ten times or more. V is TRBV20-1 and J is TRBJ2-5; a possible D gene is TRBD2 (5 bases). Germline V gene data show CDR1 as DFQATT and CDR2 as SNEGSKA (reference sequence). The V and J ends lost 6 bases and 4 bases respectively, with 21 bases between them. The CDR3 has 15 amino acids. The CDR3 loop is CSAHPDLTRGETQYF. The CDR3, as DNA: TGCAGTGCACATCCGGACCTAACCCGGGGAGAGACCCAGTACTTC.

This clonotype showed up many times. The chain combines TRBV15 with TRBJ1-2, with 8 bases identical to TRBD1. The ends lost 3 bases at V and 4 bases at J; junction bases unmatched: 1. The germline V gene encodes CDR1 LNHNV and CDR2 YYDKDF (reference sequence). The CDR3 runs to 13 residues. The CDR3 DNA reads as TGTGCCACCAGCAGCGGACAGGGCTATGGCTACACCTTC. Translation: CATSSGQGYGYTF.

This clonotype was counted many times. The gene calls are TRBV12-3 or TRBV12-4 and TRBJ1-1; 9 bases fit TRBD1. The V segment lost 7 bases and the J segment 11 bases; nucleotides outside the gene matches: 5. The CDR3 is 11 amino acids. The DNA for the CDR3 is TGTGCCAGCACGAACAGGGGGCAGGCTTTCTTT. It translates to CASTNRGQAFF.

The table lists this clonotype with a few counts. The chain has TRBV7-9 and TRBJ1-6; unclear D gene. CDR1 SEHNR and CDR2 FQNEAQ come from the germline V gene (reference sequence). This CDR3 region has 13 residues. Trimming cost V 3 bases and J 7 bases, with 7 bases left between them. The DNA for the CDR3 is TGTGCCAGCAGCTTGGGGATGAATTCACCCCTCCACTTT. Protein: CASSLGMNSPLHF.

This clonotype turned up a few times. The rearrangement uses TRBV25-1 and TRBJ2-7, with 13 nucleotides matching TRBD2. The V and J ends lost 9 bases and 1 base, in that order; junction bases with no gene match: 15. CDR3 size: 18 residues. CDR1 is MGHDK and CDR2 is SYGVNS in the germline V gene. The chain's CDR3 is CASSPPGLAGPLSYEQYF. CDR3 coding DNA: TGTGCCAGTAGTCCACCGGGACTAGCGGGACCATTATCCTACGAGCAGTACTTC.

The chain recombines TRBV28 with TRBJ2-3; TRBD2 is a possible D gene (5 bases). With 3 bases removed from V and 3 bases from J, the gap between germline ends came to 13 bases. CDR3 length equals 15 residues. Per germline, CDR1 MDHEN and CDR2 SYDVKM. CDR3 sequence (DNA): TGTGCCAGCAGTTTCCCGAGGGCCGGGACAGATACGCAGTATTTT. Its protein product is CASSFPRAGTDTQYF.

This clonotype was recorded at least ten times. This chain links TRBV5-1 with TRBJ2-1, with 9 positions matching TRBD1. CDR1 and CDR2 (germline): SGHRS, YFSETQ. V shed 0 bases and J 7 bases; nucleotides not matched to a gene: 5. The length of the CDR3 is 15 residues. CDR3 protein: CASSLAGTGINEQFF. In DNA, the CDR3 is TGCGCCAGCAGCTTGGCCGGGACAGGGATTAATGAGCAGTTCTTC.

This clonotype was detected ten times or more. The chain recombines TRBV28 with TRBJ2-7; 7 bases match TRBD1. This CDR3 comprises 15 residues. Per the germline V gene, CDR1 is MDHEN and CDR2 is SYDVKM. V shed 8 bases, J shed 4 bases, and the junction held 14 bases outside the gene matches. The DNA for the CDR3 is TGTGCCAGCGAAGCAGACAGGGTGCAGGGTTACGAGCAGTACTTC. Its protein is CASEADRVQGYEQYF.

There are a few counts of this clonotype. This rearrangement joins TRBV11-2 to TRBJ2-1; 12 bases line up with TRBD2. The germline gives CDR1 SGHAT, CDR2 FQNNGV. V was clipped by 4 bases and J by 7 bases; unmatched bases: 11. The CDR3 extends over 17 amino acids. DNA for the CDR3: TGTGCCAGCAGCTCACCGGGACTAGCGGGTTTTTTGAATGAGCAGTTCTTC. Amino acid sequence: CASSSPGLAGFLNEQFF.

This clonotype showed up many times. The chain carries TRBV5-1 and TRBJ2-3, with D possibly being TRBD2 (5 bases). The germline V gene encodes CDR1 SGHRS and CDR2 YFSETQ. V shed 7 bases and J shed 0 bases, with 9 bases lying between them. The CDR3 extends over 13 amino acids. The CDR3 coding sequence is TGCGCCAGCCGCGGGTCTAGCACAGATACGCAGTATTTT. Its protein product is CASRGSSTDTQYF.

This clonotype was seen ten or more times. The chain recombines TRBV3-1 with TRBJ2-3, with a weak D call TRBD2 (6 bases). Trimming removed 3 bases at V and 5 bases at J, with 12 bases between. The germline V gene encodes CDR1 LGHDT and CDR2 YNNKEL (reference sequence). CDR3 size: 14 residues. The CDR3 loop reads CASSHHSGEDTQYF. The DNA for the CDR3 is TGTGCCAGCAGCCATCATTCGGGGGAAGATACGCAGTATTTT.

This clonotype appeared many times. V gene TRBV5-4 combines with J gene TRBJ2-2; 7 nucleotides agree with TRBD2. V was clipped by 1 base and J by 5 bases; unmatched bases: 8. The CDR3 runs 16 residues. The germline V gene has CDR1 SGHNT and CDR2 YYREEE (reference sequence). The CDR3 region is CASSLYSGGGTGELFF. The CDR3, as DNA: TGTGCCAGCAGCTTGTATTCGGGAGGCGGGACCGGGGAGCTGTTTTTT.

Ten or more counts support this clonotype. The chain recombines TRBV20-1 with TRBJ2-4; perhaps TRBD2 as D (7 bases). The CDR3 spans 14 residues. The V and J ends lost 5 bases and 3 bases respectively, with 14 bases between them. CDR1 DFQATT and CDR2 SNEGSKA come from the germline V gene (reference sequence). CDR3 bases: TGCAGTGCTCTTCGGGGAGGGGGCAAAAACATTCAGTACTTC. Protein sequence: CSALRGGGKNIQYF.

In its sample, this clonotype was seen many times. The chain employs TRBV20-1 and TRBJ2-7; possible D gene TRBD2, 5 bases. The CDR3 is 11 residues long. The V gene's germline CDR1 is DFQATT and CDR2 SNEGSKA (reference sequence). Trimming pared 4 bases from V and 7 bases from J, leaving 11 bases between. In DNA form, the CDR3 reads TGCAGTGCTATGTCGTCGGGGGAGCAGTACTTC. Translated: CSAMSSGEQYF.

This clonotype came up many times. The chain couples TRBV7-2 to TRBJ2-7, with 7 positions matching TRBD2. The germline V gene encodes CDR1 SGHTA and CDR2 FQGNSA. CDR3 length: 14 residues. V shed 5 bases, J shed 0 bases, and the junction held 4 bases outside the gene matches. Here the CDR3 reads CASSGGGSSYEQYF. The CDR3 DNA is TGTGCCAGCAGCGGGGGGGGGAGCTCCTACGAGCAGTACTTC.

The rearrangement uses TRBV7-6 and TRBJ2-7, with D possibly TRBD2 on 6 matching bases. This CDR3 contains 15 residues. Germline CDR1 reads SGHVS; CDR2 reads FNYEAQ. Trimming took off 1 base at V and 0 bases at J, with 10 bases between the two ends. CDR3 sequence reads: CASSLGPGASYEQYV. In DNA, the CDR3 is TGTGCCAGCAGCTTAGGACCGGGAGCCTCCTACGAGCAGTACGTC.

This clonotype has ten or more counts. The rearrangement uses TRBV3-1 and TRBJ2-7; the match to TRBD1 covers 9 bases. The CDR3 is made up of 16 amino acids. V lost 0 bases, J lost 3 bases, and 6 bases stayed unmatched. Looked up from germline, CDR1 is LGHDT and CDR2 is YNNKEL (reference sequence). For the CDR3, the DNA is TGTGCCAGCAGCCAAGATCCGCGACAGGGGGGCTACGAGCAGTACTTC. It translates to CASSQDPRQGGYEQYF.